Shown below are 9 T cell receptor beta chains from a single sample sequenced in a study of radiotherapy plus CTLA-4 blockade in lung cancer. Clones were read by immunoSEQ multiplex PCR, and TCRdb kept only the in-frame ones, dropping some. The table records about 49,000 clones, around 84% of them present only once. This sample comprised peripheral blood, obtained from a patient treated with radiotherapy plus ipilimumab. The receptors derive from a human donor with non-small cell lung cancer whose response to radiotherapy plus ipilimumab could not be evaluated.

The chain recombines TRBV28 with TRBJ1-4; D is possibly TRBD1 (5 bases). This CDR3 spans 15 amino acids. Trimming took off 5 bases at V and 1 base at J, with 11 bases between the two ends. The germline V gene has CDR1 MDHEN and CDR2 SYDVKM. This CDR3 is CASSRQGKTNEKLFF. The CDR3 DNA follows: TGTGCCAGCAGTCGTCAGGGTAAAACTAATGAAAAACTGTTTTTT.

The chain recombines TRBV7-2 with TRBJ2-7, with 7 bases lining up with TRBD2. V lost 3 bases, J lost 3 bases, and 8 bases stayed unmatched. Germline V lookup: CDR1 SGHTA, CDR2 FQGNSA. This CDR3 is 15 amino acids long. The CDR3 region has the DNA TGTGCCAGCAGCTTGGGGGGGAGGGCAATCTACGAGCAGTACTTC. Its translation: CASSLGGRAIYEQYF.

The V gene is TRBV5-6, the J gene TRBJ2-1, with 8 bases fitting TRBD1. This CDR3 spans 14 amino acids. V shed 3 bases and J 9 bases; nucleotides not matched to a gene: 8. Germline assignment: CDR1 SGHDT and CDR2 YYEEEE. This chain's CDR3 is CASSSTGEYGEQFF. DNA of the CDR3: TGTGCCAGCAGCTCGACAGGGGAATATGGTGAGCAGTTCTTC.

The chain links TRBV2 to TRBJ2-4; no clear D gene. The CDR3 extends over 12 amino acids. In germline, CDR1 is SNHLY, CDR2 FYNNEI. V lost 5 bases to trimming and J lost 5 bases, with 7 bases between them. The CDR3 reads CASSTPQNIQYF. The DNA for the CDR3 is TGTGCCAGCAGTACACCCCAAAACATTCAGTACTTC.

The chain uses TRBV27 and TRBJ1-1; TRBD1 matches at 8 bases. Germline V CDR1 and CDR2: MNHEY, SMNVEV (reference sequence). The junction had 1 base not matched to a gene; V was cut back by 3 bases and J by 1 base. This CDR3 comprises 14 residues. This chain's CDR3 is CASSFDRGNTEAFF. CDR3 in DNA: TGTGCCAGCAGTTTCGACAGGGGGAACACTGAAGCTTTCTTT.

The gene calls are TRBV5-1 and TRBJ2-1; 7 bases map to TRBD1. The CDR3 sequence is 16 residues long. Unmatched junction bases numbered 7, after V lost 4 bases and J lost 0 bases. Germline V gene lookup returns CDR1 SGHRS and CDR2 YFSETQ. The chain's CDR3 is CASSQNRGRSYNEQFF. The CDR3 DNA follows: TGCGCCAGCAGCCAGAACAGGGGTCGCTCCTACAATGAGCAGTTCTTC.

The CDR3 nucleotides read TGTGCCAGCACCTTTAGCGGGTACGAGCAGTACTTC. Protein: CASTFSGYEQYF. The J gene is TRBJ2-7, the V gene TRBV7-9, with 7 nucleotides matching TRBD2. The CDR3 has 12 residues. Germline loops: CDR1 SEHNR, CDR2 FQNEAQ (reference sequence). V lost 7 bases, J lost 4 bases, and 4 bases stayed unmatched. The complete variable domain, with remaining parts taken from reference TRBV7-9 and TRBJ2-7, reads DTGVSQNPRHKITKRGQNVTFRCDPISEHNRLYWYRQTLGQGPEFLTYFQNEAQLEKSRLLSDRFSAERPKGSFSTLEIQRTEQGDSAMYLCASTFSGYEQYFGPGTRLTVT.

This chain connects TRBV7-9 to TRBJ2-1; 11 nucleotides match TRBD2. The CDR3 length is 15 residues. Germline assignment: CDR1 SEHNR and CDR2 FQNEAQ (reference sequence). With V trimmed by 1 base and J by 6 bases, 2 bases remained unmatched. The CDR3 loop reads CASSLELAGANEQFF. The CDR3 DNA reads as TGTGCCAGCAGCTTAGAACTAGCGGGAGCCAATGAGCAGTTCTTC.

V is TRBV13 and J is TRBJ2-1, with 7 bases lining up with TRBD1. Germline CDR1 reads PRHDT; CDR2 reads FYEKMQ (reference sequence). V shed 5 bases and J 6 bases; nucleotides not matched to a gene: 10. The CDR3 length is 15 residues. The CDR3 DNA sequence: TGTGCCAGCAGCCCCCTCTCAGGGGGACGCAATGAGCAGTTCTTC. Translating gives CASSPLSGGRNEQFF. Complete variable domain (other parts from reference TRBV13 and TRBJ2-1): AAGVIQSPRHLIKEKRETATLKCYPIPRHDTVYWYQQGPGQDPQFLISFYEKMQSDKGSIPDRFSAQQFSDYHSELNMSSLELGDSALYFCASSPLSGGRNEQFFGPGTRLTVL.